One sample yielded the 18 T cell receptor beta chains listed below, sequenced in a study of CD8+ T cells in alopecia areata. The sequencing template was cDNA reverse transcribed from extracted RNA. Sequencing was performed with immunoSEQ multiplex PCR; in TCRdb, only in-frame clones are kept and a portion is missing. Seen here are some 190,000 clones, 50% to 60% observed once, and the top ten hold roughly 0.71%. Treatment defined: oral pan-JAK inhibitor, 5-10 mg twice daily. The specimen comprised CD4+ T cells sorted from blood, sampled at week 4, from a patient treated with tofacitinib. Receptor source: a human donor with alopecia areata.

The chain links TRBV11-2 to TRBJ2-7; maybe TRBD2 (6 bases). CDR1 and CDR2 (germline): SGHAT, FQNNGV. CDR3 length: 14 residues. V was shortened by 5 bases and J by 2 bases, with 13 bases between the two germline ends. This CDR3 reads CASSPVAVTYEQYF. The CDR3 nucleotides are TGTGCCAGCAGCCCGGTAGCGGTGACCTACGAGCAGTACTTC.

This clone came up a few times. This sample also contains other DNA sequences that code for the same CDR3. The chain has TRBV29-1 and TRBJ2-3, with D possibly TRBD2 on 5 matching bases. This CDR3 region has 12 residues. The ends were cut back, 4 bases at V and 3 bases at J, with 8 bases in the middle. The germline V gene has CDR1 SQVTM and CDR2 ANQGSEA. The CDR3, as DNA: TGCAGCGTTGTCGGCGGGACAGATACGCAGTATTTT. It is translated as CSVVGGTDTQYF.

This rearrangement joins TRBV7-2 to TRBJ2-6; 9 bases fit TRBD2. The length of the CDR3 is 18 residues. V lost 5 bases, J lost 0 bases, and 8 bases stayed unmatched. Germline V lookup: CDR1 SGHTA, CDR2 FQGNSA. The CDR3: CASSLGLAGSSGANVLTF. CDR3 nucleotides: TGTGCCAGCAGCCTGGGGCTAGCGGGGTCCTCTGGGGCCAACGTCCTGACTTTC. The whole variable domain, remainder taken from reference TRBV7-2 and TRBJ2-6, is GAGVSQSPSNKVTEKGKDVELRCDPISGHTALYWYRQSLGQGLEFLIYFQGNSAPDKSGLPSDRFSAERTGGSVSTLTIQRTQQEDSAVYLCASSLGLAGSSGANVLTFGAGSRLTVL.

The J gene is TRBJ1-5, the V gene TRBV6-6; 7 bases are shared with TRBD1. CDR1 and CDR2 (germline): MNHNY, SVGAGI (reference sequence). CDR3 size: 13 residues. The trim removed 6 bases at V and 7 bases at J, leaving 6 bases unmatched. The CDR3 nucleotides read TGTGCCAGCAGAACGACAGGGACCCAGCCCCAGCATTTT. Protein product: CASRTTGTQPQHF.

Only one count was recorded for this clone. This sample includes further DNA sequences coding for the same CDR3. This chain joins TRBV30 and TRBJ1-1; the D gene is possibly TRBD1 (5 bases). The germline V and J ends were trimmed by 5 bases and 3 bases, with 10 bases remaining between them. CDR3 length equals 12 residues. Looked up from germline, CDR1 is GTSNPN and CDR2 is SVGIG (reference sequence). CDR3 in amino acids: CAWSPRDTEAFF. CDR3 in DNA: TGTGCCTGGTCCCCCAGGGACACTGAAGCTTTCTTT.

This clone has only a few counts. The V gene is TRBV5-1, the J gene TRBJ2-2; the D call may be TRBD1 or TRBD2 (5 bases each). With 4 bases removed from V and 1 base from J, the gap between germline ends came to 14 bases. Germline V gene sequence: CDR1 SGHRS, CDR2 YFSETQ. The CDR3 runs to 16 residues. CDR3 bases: TGCGCCAGCAGCCCACTAACGGGGCGGAACACCGGGGAGCTGTTTTTT. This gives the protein CASSPLTGRNTGELFF.

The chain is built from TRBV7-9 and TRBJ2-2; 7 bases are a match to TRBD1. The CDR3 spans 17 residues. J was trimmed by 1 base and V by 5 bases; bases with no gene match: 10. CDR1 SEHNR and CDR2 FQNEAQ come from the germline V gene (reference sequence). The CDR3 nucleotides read TGTGCCAGCAGCCAACACTCTCGGACAGGGAACACCGGGGAGCTGTTTTTT. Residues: CASSQHSRTGNTGELFF.

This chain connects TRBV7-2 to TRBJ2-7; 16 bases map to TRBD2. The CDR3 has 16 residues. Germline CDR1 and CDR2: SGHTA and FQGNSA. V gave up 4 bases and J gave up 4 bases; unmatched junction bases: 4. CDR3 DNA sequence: TGTGCCAGCAGCTCAAGGGGACTAGCGGGAGGGTACGAGCAGTACTTC. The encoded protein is CASSSRGLAGGYEQYF.

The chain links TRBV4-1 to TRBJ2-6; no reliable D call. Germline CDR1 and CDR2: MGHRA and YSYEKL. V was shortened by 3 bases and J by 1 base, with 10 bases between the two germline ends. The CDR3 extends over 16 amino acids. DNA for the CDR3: TGCGCCAGCAGCCACGGCGCGGCATCTGGGGCCAACGTCCTGACTTTC. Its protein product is CASSHGAASGANVLTF.

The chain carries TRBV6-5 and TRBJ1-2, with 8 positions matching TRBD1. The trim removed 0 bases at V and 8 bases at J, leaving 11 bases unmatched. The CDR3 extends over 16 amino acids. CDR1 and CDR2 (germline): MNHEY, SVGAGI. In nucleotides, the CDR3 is TGTGCCAGCAGTTACTCTCCGACAGGGGCTCATAGCGGCTACACCTTC. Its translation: CASSYSPTGAHSGYTF.

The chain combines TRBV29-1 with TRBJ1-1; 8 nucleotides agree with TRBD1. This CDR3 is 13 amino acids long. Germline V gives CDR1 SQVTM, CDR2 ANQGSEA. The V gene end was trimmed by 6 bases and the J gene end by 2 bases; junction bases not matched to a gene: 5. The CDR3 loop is CSVPTGVNTEAFF. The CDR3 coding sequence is TGCAGCGTCCCGACAGGGGTCAACACTGAAGCTTTCTTT. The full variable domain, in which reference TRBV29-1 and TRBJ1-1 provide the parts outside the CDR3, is SAVISQKPSRDICQRGTSLTIQCQVDSQVTMMFWYRQQPGQSLTLIATANQGSEATYESGFVIDKFPISRPNLTFSTLTVSNMSPEDSSIYLCSVPTGVNTEAFFGQGTRLTVV.

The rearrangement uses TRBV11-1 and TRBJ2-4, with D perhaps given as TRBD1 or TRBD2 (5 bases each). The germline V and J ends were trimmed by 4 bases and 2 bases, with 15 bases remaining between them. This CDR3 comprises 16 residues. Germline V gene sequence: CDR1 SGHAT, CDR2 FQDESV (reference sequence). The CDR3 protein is CASSSPGRTSKNIQYF. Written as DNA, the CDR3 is TGTGCCAGCAGCTCGCCGGGACGGACATCCAAAAACATTCAGTACTTC.

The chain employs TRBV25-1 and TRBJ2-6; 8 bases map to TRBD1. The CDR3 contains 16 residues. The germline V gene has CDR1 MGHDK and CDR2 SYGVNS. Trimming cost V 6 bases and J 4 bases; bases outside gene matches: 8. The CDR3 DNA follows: TGTGCCAGCAGCCTGCAGGGGGCGCCGGGGGCCAACGTCCTGACTTTC. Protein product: CASSLQGAPGANVLTF.

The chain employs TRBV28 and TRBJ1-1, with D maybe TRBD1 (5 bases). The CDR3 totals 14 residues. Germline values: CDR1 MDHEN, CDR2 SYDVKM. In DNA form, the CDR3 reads TGTGCTACGCGGGGGGGATTCATGAACACTGAAGCTTTCTTT. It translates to CATRGGFMNTEAFF.

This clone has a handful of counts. In nucleotides, the CDR3 is TGTGCCACCAGCAGGCCGATCCAGGGCGGTTTGACTGAAGCTTTCTTT. Encoded protein: CATSRPIQGGLTEAFF. V gene TRBV15 combines with J gene TRBJ1-1; D is perhaps TRBD1 (5 bases). Germline assignment: CDR1 LNHNV and CDR2 YYDKDF (reference sequence). The ends were cut back, 3 bases at V and 5 bases at J, with 19 bases in the middle. The CDR3 consists of 16 residues.

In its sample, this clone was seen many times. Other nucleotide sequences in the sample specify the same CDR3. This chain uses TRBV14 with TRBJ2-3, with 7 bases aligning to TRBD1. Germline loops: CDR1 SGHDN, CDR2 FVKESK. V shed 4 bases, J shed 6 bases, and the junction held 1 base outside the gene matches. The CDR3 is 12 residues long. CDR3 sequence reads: CASSLRGDTQYF. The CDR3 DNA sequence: TGTGCCAGCAGCCTCAGGGGGGATACGCAGTATTTT. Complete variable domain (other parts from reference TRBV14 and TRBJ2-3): EAGVTQFPSHSVIEKGQTVTLRCDPISGHDNLYWYRRVMGKEIKFLLHFVKESKQDESGMPNNRFLAERTGGTYSTLKVQPAELEDSGVYFCASSLRGDTQYFGPGTRLTVL.

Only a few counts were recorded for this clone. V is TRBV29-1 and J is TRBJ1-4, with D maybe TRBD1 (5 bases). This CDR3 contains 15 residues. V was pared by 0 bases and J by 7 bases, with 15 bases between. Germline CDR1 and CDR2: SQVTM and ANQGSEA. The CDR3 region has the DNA TGCAGCGTTGAAGAGGGGGACGGCGTTAGTGAAAAACTGTTTTTT. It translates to CSVEEGDGVSEKLFF.

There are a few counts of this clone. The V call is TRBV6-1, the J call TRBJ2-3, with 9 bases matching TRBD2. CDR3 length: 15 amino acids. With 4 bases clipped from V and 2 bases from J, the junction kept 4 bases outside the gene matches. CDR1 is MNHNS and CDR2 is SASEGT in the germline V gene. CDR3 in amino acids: CASSALAGHTDTQYF. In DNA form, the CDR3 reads TGTGCCAGCAGTGCACTAGCGGGCCACACAGATACGCAGTATTTT.